The entry that follows covers one TCR beta chain sequence. Antigen unknown. CDR1 is SEHNR and CDR2 is FQNEAQ in the germline V gene (reference sequence). The V and J ends lost 5 bases and 7 bases respectively, with 18 bases between them. The CDR3 consists of 14 residues. The sample is drawn from a study of Ad26.COV2.S vaccination and SARS-CoV-2 variants. Background on the study: Ad26.COV2.S, an intramuscular injection, was given once or twice 56 days apart.

This sample's treatment: around 19 received Ad26.COV2.S at low or high dose, single or two shots; about 5 received placebo; per-sample allocation not given. Sampling happened 63 days after the first vaccine or placebo injection. Donation came from an adult in Boston who was aged 18-55 years. Study findings and constraints: Total T cell responses, in the TCR breadth and depth analyses, may have been underestimated.

The repertoire was sequenced with immunoSEQ multiplex PCR; TCRdb's copy has only in-frame clones and lacks some. The table shows 350,000 to 500,000 clones, with approximately 87% occurring only once. The genes are TRBV7-9 and TRBJ2-7; weak D call: TRBD2 (5 bases). Sample: peripheral blood, taken in a trial of Ad26.COV2.S vaccine versus placebo. The sequence was obtained from a person between 18 and 65 years old who received the Ad26.COV2.S COVID-19 vaccine or a placebo. This chain's CDR3 is CASSPPGSAGEQYF. Here the CDR3 DNA reads TGTGCCAGCAGCCCCCCCGGTTCTGCGGGTGAGCAGTACTTC.